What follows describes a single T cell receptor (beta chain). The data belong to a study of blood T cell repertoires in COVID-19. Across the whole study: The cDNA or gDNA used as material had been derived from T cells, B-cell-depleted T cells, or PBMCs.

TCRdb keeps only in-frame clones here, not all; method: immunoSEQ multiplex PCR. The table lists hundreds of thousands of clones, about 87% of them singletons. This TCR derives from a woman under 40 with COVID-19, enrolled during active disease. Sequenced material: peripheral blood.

As DNA, the CDR3 is TGTGCCAGCAGCTTGGGGCCCAACACTGAAGCTTTCTTT. This encodes CASSLGPNTEAFF. The rearrangement links TRBV5-6 to TRBJ1-1; D is uncertain. The germline V gene encodes CDR1 SGHDT and CDR2 YYEEEE. The CDR3 has 13 residues. V shed 0 bases and J shed 2 bases, with 5 bases lying between them.